This TCR beta chain originates from a study of cytomegalovirus exposure and HLA in healthy donors. The CDR3 has 12 amino acids. V dropped 5 bases and J dropped 7; count of bases not matched to a gene: 2. The germline V gene encodes CDR1 LGHNA and CDR2 YNFKEQ. This clone was detected a few times. Primers: 60 Vbeta forward and 13 Jbeta reverse. The repertoire was sequenced with immunoSEQ multiplex PCR; TCRdb's copy has only in-frame clones and lacks some. This sample has around 150,000 clones, with 80% to 85% found just once. The chain combines TRBV4-2 with TRBJ2-1; 7 bases line up with TRBD2. This receptor was obtained from a human donor in good health. The sample comprised PBMCs. The CDR3 reads CASSGGDNEQFF. DNA for the CDR3: TGTGCCAGCAGCGGGGGGGATAATGAGCAGTTCTTC.